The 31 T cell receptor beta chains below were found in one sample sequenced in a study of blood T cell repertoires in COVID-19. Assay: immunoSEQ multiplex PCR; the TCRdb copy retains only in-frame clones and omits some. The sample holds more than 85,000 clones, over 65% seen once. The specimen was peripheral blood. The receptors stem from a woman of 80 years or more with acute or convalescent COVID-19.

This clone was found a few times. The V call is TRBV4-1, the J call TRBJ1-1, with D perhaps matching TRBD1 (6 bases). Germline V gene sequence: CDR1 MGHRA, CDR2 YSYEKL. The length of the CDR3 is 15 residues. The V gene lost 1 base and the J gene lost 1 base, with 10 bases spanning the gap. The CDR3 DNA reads TGCGCCAGCAGCCAAGTTGGGACAACGAACACTGAAGCTTTCTTT. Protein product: CASSQVGTTNTEAFF.

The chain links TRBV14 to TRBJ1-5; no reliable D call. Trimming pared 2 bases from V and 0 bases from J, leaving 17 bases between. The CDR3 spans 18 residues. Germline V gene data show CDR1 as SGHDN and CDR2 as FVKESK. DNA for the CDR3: TGTGCCAGCAGCCAACGAGTCACTGATCCTTATAGCAATCAGCCCCAGCATTTT. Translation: CASSQRVTDPYSNQPQHF.

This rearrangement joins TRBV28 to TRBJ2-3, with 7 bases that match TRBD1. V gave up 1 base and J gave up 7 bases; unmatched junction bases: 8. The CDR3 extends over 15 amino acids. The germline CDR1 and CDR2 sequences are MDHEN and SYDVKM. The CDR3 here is CASSLSAAGGNTQYF. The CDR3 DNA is TGTGCCAGCAGTTTATCAGCTGCAGGGGGAAATACGCAGTATTTT. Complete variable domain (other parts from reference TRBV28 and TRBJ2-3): DVKVTQSSRYLVKRTGEKVFLECVQDMDHENMFWYRQDPGLGLRLIYFSYDVKMKEKGDIPEGYSVSREKKERFSLILESASTNQTSMYLCASSLSAAGGNTQYFGPGTRLTVL.

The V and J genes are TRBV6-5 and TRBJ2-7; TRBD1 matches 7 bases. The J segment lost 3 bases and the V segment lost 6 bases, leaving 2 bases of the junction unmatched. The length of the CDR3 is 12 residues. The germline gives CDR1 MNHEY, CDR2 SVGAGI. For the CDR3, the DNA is TGTGCCAGCAGCCGGGACAGCTACGAGCAGTACTTC. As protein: CASSRDSYEQYF.

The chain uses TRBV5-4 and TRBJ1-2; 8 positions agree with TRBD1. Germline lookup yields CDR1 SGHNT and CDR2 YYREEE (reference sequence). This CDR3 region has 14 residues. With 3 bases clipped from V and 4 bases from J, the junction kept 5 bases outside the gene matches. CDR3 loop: CASSSGQGTYGYTF. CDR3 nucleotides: TGTGCCAGCAGCTCTGGACAGGGAACCTATGGCTACACCTTC.

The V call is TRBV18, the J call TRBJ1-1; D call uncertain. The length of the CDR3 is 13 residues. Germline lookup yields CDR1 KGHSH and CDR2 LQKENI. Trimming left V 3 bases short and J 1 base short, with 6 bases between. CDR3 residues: CASSPEGNTEAFF. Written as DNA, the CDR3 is TGTGCCAGCTCACCCGAGGGGAACACTGAAGCTTTCTTT.

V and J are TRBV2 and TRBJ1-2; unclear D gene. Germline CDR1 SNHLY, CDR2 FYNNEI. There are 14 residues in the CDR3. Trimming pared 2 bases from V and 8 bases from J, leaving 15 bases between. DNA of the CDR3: TGTGCCAGCAGTGAAATGACTGGGTATGGCGGCTACACCTTC. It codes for CASSEMTGYGGYTF.

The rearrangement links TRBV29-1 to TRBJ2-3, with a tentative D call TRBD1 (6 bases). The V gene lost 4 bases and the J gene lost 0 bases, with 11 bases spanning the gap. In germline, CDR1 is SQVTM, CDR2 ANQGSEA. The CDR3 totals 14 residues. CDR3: CSVVTGRSTDTQYF. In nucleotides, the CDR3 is TGCAGCGTTGTCACAGGGAGAAGCACAGATACGCAGTATTTT.

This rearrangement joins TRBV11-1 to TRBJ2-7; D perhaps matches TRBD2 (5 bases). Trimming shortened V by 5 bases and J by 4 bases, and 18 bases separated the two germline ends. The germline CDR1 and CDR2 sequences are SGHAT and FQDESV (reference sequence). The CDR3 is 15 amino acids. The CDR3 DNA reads TGTGCCAGCAGCCCCCAACAAGGGAGACGATACGAGCAGTACTTC. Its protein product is CASSPQQGRRYEQYF.

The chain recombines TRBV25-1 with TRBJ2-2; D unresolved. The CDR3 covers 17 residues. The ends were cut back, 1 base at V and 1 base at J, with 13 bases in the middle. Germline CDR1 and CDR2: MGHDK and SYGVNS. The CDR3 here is CASSESPGDKNTGELFF. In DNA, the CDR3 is TGTGCCAGCAGTGAATCCCCCGGCGACAAGAACACCGGGGAGCTGTTTTTT.

The CDR3 sequence: CASSQLAGSQETQYF. The CDR3 DNA reads as TGTGCCAGCAGCCAATTAGCGGGGAGCCAAGAGACCCAGTACTTC. V is TRBV3-1 (or the pseudogene TRBV3-2) and J is TRBJ2-5, with TRBD2 identical over 8 bases. V shed 2 bases, J shed 1 base, and the junction held 3 bases outside the gene matches. The CDR3 covers 15 residues. CDR1 and CDR2 (germline): LGHDT, YNNKEL (reference sequence).

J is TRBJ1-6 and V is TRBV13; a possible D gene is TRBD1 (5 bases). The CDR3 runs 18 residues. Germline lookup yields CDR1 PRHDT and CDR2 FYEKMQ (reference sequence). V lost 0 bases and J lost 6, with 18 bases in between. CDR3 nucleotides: TGTGCCAGCAGCTTAGGCCGCGGCAGGGCGTTACGTAATTCACCCCTCCACTTT. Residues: CASSLGRGRALRNSPLHF.

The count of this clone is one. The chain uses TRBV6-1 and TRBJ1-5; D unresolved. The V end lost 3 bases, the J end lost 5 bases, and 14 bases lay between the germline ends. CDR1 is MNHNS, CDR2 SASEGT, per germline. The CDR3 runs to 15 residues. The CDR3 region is CASSDFGLRDQPQHF. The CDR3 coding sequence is TGTGCCAGCAGTGATTTTGGCCTGAGGGATCAGCCCCAGCATTTT.

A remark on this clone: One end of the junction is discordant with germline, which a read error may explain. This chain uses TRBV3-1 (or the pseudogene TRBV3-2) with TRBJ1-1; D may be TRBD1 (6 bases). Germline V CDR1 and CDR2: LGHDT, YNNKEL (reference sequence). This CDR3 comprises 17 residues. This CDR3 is CASSQDGRGGDNTETFF. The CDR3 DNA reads TGTGCCAGCAGCCAAGATGGGCGGGGGGGCGATAACACTGAAACTTTCTTT.

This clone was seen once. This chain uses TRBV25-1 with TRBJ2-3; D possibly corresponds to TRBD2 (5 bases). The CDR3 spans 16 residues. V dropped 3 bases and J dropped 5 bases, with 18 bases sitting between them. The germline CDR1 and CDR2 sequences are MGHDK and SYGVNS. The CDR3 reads CASSEGIAGSLDTQYF. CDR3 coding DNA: TGTGCCAGCAGTGAGGGCATCGCGGGCAGCTTAGATACGCAGTATTTT.

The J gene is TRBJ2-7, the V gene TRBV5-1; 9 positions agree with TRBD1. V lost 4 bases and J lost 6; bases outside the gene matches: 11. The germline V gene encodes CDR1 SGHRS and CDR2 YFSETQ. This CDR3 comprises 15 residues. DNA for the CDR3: TGCGCCAGCAGCGATACCGGGACAGGGTGGTCCGAGCAGTACTTC. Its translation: CASSDTGTGWSEQYF.

The CDR3 sequence is CASSRITDRNTEAFF. CDR3 DNA sequence: TGTGCCAGCAGCCGCATAACCGACAGGAACACTGAAGCTTTCTTT. This chain uses TRBV3-1 (or the pseudogene TRBV3-2) with TRBJ1-1; the D gene is possibly TRBD1 (5 bases). Germline lookup yields CDR1 LGHDT and CDR2 YNNKEL (reference sequence). Trimming removed 4 bases from V and 1 base from J, with 13 bases in between. This CDR3 spans 15 amino acids.

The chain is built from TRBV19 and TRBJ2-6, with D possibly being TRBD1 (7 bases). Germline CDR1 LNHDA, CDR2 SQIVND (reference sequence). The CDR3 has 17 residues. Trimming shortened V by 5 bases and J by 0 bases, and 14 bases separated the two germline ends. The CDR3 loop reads CASSGGTAFSGANVLTF. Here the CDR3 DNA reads TGTGCCAGTAGTGGGGGGACAGCCTTCTCTGGGGCCAACGTCCTGACTTTC.

The CDR3 nucleotides are TGTGCCAGCTCCCTACACGGGGGGTCCAACACTGAAGCTTTCTTT. Translated, it gives CASSLHGGSNTEAFF. The chain couples TRBV18 to TRBJ1-1; perhaps TRBD1 as D (5 bases). The germline gives CDR1 KGHSH, CDR2 LQKENI. There are 15 residues in the CDR3. Deletions cut 6 bases from V and 2 bases from J, with 16 bases between.

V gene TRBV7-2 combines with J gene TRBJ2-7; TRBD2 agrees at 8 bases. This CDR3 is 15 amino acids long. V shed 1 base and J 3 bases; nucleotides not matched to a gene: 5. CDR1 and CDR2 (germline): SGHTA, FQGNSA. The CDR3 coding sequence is TGTGCCAGCAGCTTAGAGTCCACTAGCGGCTACGAGCAGTACTTC. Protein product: CASSLESTSGYEQYF.

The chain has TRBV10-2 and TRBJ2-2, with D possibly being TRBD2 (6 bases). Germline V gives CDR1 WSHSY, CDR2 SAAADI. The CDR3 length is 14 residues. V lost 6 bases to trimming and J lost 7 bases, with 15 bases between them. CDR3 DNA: TGCGCCAGCAGGGCTCAGGGTAGCGGCGGGGAGCTGTTTTTT. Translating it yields CASRAQGSGGELFF.

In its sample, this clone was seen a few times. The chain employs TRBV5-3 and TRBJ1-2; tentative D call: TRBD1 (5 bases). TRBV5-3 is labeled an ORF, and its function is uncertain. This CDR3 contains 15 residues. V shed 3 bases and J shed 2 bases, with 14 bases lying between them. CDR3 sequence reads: CARSYPGSKNYGYTF. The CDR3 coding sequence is TGTGCCAGAAGCTACCCAGGGTCCAAAAACTATGGCTACACCTTC.

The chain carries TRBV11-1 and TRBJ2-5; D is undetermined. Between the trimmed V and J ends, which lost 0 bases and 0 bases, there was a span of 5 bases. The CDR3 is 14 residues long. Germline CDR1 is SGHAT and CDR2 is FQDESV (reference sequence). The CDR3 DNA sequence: TGTGCCAGCAGCTTAGCGACACACCAAGAGACCCAGTACTTC. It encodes CASSLATHQETQYF.

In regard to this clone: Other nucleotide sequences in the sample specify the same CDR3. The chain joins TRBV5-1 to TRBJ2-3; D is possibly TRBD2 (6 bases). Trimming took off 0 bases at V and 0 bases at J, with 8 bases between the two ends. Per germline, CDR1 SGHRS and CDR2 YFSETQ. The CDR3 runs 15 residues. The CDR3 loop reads CASSLVAGSTDTQYF. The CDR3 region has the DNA TGCGCCAGCAGCTTGGTTGCGGGAAGCACAGATACGCAGTATTTT.

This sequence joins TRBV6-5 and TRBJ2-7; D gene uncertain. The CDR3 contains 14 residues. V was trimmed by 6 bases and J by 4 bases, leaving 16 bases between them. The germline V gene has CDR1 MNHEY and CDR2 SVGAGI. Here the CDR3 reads CASRGLGGSYEQYF. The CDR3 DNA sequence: TGTGCCAGCAGGGGTCTAGGCGGATCATACGAGCAGTACTTC.

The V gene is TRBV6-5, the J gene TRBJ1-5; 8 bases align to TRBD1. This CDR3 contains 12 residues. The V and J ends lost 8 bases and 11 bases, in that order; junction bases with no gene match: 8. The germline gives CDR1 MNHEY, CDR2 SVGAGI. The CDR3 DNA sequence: TGTGCCAGCGGGACAGGTTTTATGGCCCAGCATTTT. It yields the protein CASGTGFMAQHF.

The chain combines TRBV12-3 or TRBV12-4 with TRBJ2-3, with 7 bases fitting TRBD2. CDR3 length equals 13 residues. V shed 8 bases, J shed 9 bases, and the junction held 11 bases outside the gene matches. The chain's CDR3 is CASEVRGGGTQYF. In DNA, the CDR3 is TGTGCCAGCGAAGTTAGGGGCGGGGGAACGCAGTATTTT.

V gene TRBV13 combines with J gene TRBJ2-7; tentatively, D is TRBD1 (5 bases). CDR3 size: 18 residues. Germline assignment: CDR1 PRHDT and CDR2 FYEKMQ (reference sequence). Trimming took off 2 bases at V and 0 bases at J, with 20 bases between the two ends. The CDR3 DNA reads TGTGCCAGCAGCTTATGGGATAGGGGTAGCCTTAGCTCCTACGAGCAGTACTTC. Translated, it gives CASSLWDRGSLSSYEQYF.

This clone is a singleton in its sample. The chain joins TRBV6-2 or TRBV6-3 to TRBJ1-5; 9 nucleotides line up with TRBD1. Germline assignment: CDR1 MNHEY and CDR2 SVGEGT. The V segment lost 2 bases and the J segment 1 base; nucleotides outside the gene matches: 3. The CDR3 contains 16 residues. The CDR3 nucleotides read TGTGCCAGCAGTTACCCGGGACAGGGAAGCAATCAGCCCCAGCATTTT. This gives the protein CASSYPGQGSNQPQHF.

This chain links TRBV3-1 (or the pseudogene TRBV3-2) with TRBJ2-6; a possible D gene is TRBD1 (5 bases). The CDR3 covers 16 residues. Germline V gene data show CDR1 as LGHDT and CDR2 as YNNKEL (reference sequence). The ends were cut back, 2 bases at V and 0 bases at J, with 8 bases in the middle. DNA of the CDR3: TGTGCCAGCAGCCAAAGGGGCAACTCTGGGGCCAACGTCCTGACTTTC. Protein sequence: CASSQRGNSGANVLTF.

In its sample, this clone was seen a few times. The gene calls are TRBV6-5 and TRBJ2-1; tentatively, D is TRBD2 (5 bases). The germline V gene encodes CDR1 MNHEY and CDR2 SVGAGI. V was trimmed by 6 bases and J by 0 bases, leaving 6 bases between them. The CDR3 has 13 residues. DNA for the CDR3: TGTGCCAGCAGGGGGAGCTCCTACAATGAGCAGTTCTTC. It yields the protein CASRGSSYNEQFF.